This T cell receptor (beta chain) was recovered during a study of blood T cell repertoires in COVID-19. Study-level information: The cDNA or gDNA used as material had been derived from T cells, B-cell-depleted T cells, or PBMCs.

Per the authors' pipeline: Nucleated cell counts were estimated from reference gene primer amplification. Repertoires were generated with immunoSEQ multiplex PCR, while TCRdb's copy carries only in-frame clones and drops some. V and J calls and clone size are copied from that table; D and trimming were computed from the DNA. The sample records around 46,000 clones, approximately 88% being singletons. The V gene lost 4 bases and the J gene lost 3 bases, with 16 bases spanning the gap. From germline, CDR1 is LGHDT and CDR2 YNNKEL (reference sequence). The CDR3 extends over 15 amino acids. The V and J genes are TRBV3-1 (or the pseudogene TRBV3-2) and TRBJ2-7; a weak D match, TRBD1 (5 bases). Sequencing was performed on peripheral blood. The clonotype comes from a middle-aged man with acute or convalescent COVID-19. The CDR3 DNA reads TGTGCCAGCAGCCCCTCCCACGGGCAGGGCTACGAGCAGTACTTC. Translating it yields CASSPSHGQGYEQYF.